The rows below give T cell receptor beta chains drawn from one sample of a study of CD8 T cells in Susac syndrome. MiXCR was run by TCRdb on the immunoSEQ multiplex PCR reads, yielding one entry per CDR3 protein. Here the sample spans roughly 200,000 distinct CDR3 sequences, 85% to 95% being singletons. Sequenced: CD4+ T cells from PBMCs. These receptors originate from a human donor in good health. The CDR3 runs from the conserved cysteine through the conserved F or W. D genes are given only for firm matches. Size values are once, few and many counts, or a class for expanded clones, and some rows have none.

j_call | v_call | d_call | clone_size | cdr3_nt | cdr3_aa
TRBJ2-1 | TRBV12-3/TRBV12-4 | TRBD2 | NA | TGTGCCAGCGAAACAGCGGGAGCCGCCGGTCGGAATGAGCAGTTCTTC | CASETAGAAGRNEQFF
TRBJ2-6 | TRBV3-1 | NA | NA | TGTGCCAGCAGCCAAGAATGGGGAGCTGGGGCCAACGTCCTGACTTTC | CASSQEWGAGANVLTF
TRBJ1-1 | TRBV30 | NA | NA | TGTGCCTGGAGCATAGCTTTTGAAACTGAAGCTTTCTTT | CAWSIAFETEAFF
TRBJ2-3 | TRBV12-3/TRBV12-4 | TRBD2 | NA | TGTGCCAGCAGTTTCCCCGGACTAGCGGGGGGCACTAGCACAGATACGCAGTATTTT | CASSFPGLAGGTSTDTQYF
TRBJ1-1 | TRBV27 | NA | few | TGTGCCAGCAGTCCACGACAGAACACTGAAGCTTTCTTT | CASSPRQNTEAFF
TRBJ1-2 | TRBV6-1 | NA | NA | TGTGCCAGCAGGATAGCCGGGGCCCAGGGCCTCTATGGCTACACCTTC | CASRIAGAQGLYGYTF
TRBJ2-7 | TRBV7-2 | NA | few | TGTGCCAGCAGCTCCAACGAGCAGTACTTC | CASSSNEQYF
TRBJ2-5 | TRBV27 | NA | few | TGTGCCAGCAGCCAAACAGGGTTGGGAGAGACCCAGTACTTC | CASSQTGLGETQYF
TRBJ1-2 | TRBV9 | NA | NA | TGTGCCAGCAGCGTAGGTGACCCGGCGTCGACGAACTATGGCTACACCTTC | CASSVGDPASTNYGYTF
TRBJ1-2 | TRBV20-1 | NA | NA | TGCAGTGCTAGAAGTACCTACATTAGGACCTTC | CSARSTYIRTF
TRBJ2-2 | TRBV20-1 | TRBD1 | once | TGCAGTGCTAGGGGGACAGGGGCGAAACGCGGGGAGCTGTTTTTT | CSARGTGAKRGELFF
TRBJ2-5 | TRBV7-9 | TRBD1 | NA | TGTGCCAGCAGCCCGGGGACAGCCTATGGGGCCCAGTACTTC | CASSPGTAYGAQYF
TRBJ1-3 | TRBV5-4 | NA | NA | TGTGCCAGCAGCCCGGGTACTAGAGTCTCTGGAAACACCATATATTTT | CASSPGTRVSGNTIYF